Below, 32 T cell receptor beta chains from the same sample are listed, as sequenced in a study of T cells expressing NK-cell markers. TCRdb derives one entry per CDR3 protein from the 5' RACE reads, leaving out DNA. The sample holds roughly 380,000 distinct CDR3 sequences. The sequencing input was blood T cells: a sorted CD56 or NKG2C T cell subset, CD4+ or CD8+ T cells, or bulk PBMC T cells (not recorded which). The source of these receptors is a man between 18 and 69 years old in good health.

The chain carries TRBV29-1 and TRBJ1-1. The CDR3 extends over 11 amino acids. Germline V CDR1 and CDR2: SQVTM, ANQGSEA. CDR3 sequence: CSVRANTEAFF.

V is TRBV9 and J is TRBJ2-2. CDR3 size: 15 residues. Germline lookup yields CDR1 SGDLS and CDR2 YYNGEE. CDR3 sequence reads: CASSSSSGNTGELFF.

The genes are TRBV7-8 and TRBJ2-3; there is no DNA to check the TCRdb D call of TRBD2. The germline V gene has CDR1 SGHVS and CDR2 FQNEAQ. The CDR3 is 17 residues long. CDR3 amino acids: CASSLEASGYRVDTQYF. Full variable domain (rest looked up from reference TRBV7-8 and TRBJ2-3): GAGVSQSPRYKVAKRGQDVALRCDPISGHVSLFWYQQALGQGPEFLTYFQNEAQLDKSGLPSDRFFAERPEGSVSTLKIQRTQQEDSAVYLCASSLEASGYRVDTQYFGPGTRLTVL.

CDR3 sequence: CASSLETDQGRGEQFF. V and J are TRBV7-9 and TRBJ2-1; TCRdb gives TRBD1 as the D gene, but with no DNA this cannot be confirmed. The CDR3 is 16 residues long. Germline CDR1 SEHNR, CDR2 FQNEAQ (reference sequence).

This chain joins TRBV28 and TRBJ2-6. The CDR3 runs to 12 residues. Germline CDR1 is MDHEN and CDR2 is SYDVKM. The CDR3 spells CATNSGANVLTF.

The chain is built from TRBV28 and TRBJ2-2. This CDR3 region has 12 residues. CDR1 and CDR2 from the germline V gene are MDHEN and SYDVKM. The CDR3 spells CASSLQSGELFF.

The chain carries TRBV6-2 or TRBV6-3 and TRBJ2-1; there is no DNA to check the TCRdb D call of TRBD2. The V gene's germline CDR1 is MNHEY and CDR2 SVGEGT. This CDR3 has 17 residues. The CDR3 spells CASSYLTTSLARDEQFF.

The chain employs TRBV11-1 and TRBJ2-1. CDR1 is SGHAT, CDR2 FQDESV, per germline (reference sequence). The CDR3 runs 18 residues. Here the CDR3 reads CASSLALGSVSSYNEQFF.

The chain recombines TRBV4-2 with TRBJ1-2; TCRdb indicates TRBD1, and absent DNA this call remains unverified. This CDR3 contains 15 residues. Looked up from germline, CDR1 is LGHNA and CDR2 is YNFKEQ. The CDR3: CASSQDFGGVYGYTF.

This chain joins TRBV7-8 and TRBJ1-1. Germline CDR1 reads SGHVS; CDR2 reads FQNEAQ. There are 13 residues in the CDR3. Here the CDR3 reads CASSLAAGTEAFF.

V gene TRBV3-1 combines with J gene TRBJ2-4. Germline V gene lookup returns CDR1 LGHDT and CDR2 YNNKEL (reference sequence). The CDR3 sequence is 14 residues long. Here the CDR3 reads CASSPLVAKNIQYF.

The chain links TRBV5-5 to TRBJ2-1; the D call of TRBD1 rests on TCRdb alone, since no DNA is present to check it. The CDR3 spans 18 residues. Germline CDR1 is SGHKS and CDR2 is YYEKEE (reference sequence). This chain's CDR3 is CASSLVLTGGTGGNEQFF.

The chain carries TRBV7-9 and TRBJ1-2. This CDR3 comprises 13 residues. Germline loops: CDR1 SEHNR, CDR2 FQNEAQ (reference sequence). The CDR3 spells CASTSSKKDGYTF.

This sequence joins TRBV5-1 and TRBJ1-3; the TCRdb D gene call, TRBD1, has no DNA to confirm it. The CDR3 totals 14 residues. The germline CDR1 and CDR2 sequences are SGHRS and YFSETQ. This chain's CDR3 is CASSSGLLGNTIYF.

The rearrangement links TRBV11-2 to TRBJ2-7; lacking DNA, the TRBD2 call made by TCRdb goes unchecked. This CDR3 has 12 residues. The germline V gene encodes CDR1 SGHAT and CDR2 FQNNGV. The CDR3 loop is CASSLSTIELYF. Combining the CDR3 with reference TRBV11-2 and TRBJ2-7 gives the whole variable domain EAGVAQSPRYKIIEKRQSVAFWCNPISGHATLYWYQQILGQGPKLLIQFQNNGVVDDSQLPKDRFSAERLKGVDSTLKIQPAKLEDSAVYLCASSLSTIELYFGPGTRLTVT.

This chain uses TRBV4-1 with TRBJ2-1; TCRdb gives TRBD2 as the D gene, but with no DNA this cannot be confirmed. CDR1 is MGHRA and CDR2 is YSYEKL in the germline V gene. The CDR3 is made up of 17 amino acids. The chain's CDR3 is CASSRQTSGGSYNEQFF.

The rearrangement joins TRBV11-2 to TRBJ2-7; TCRdb reports TRBD1, a call that lacks DNA to check it against. The germline CDR1 and CDR2 sequences are SGHAT and FQNNGV. CDR3 size: 15 residues. The CDR3: CASSYGQGRPYEQYF.

The rearrangement joins TRBV6-2 or TRBV6-3 to TRBJ1-5. This CDR3 is built from 14 residues. In germline, CDR1 is MNHEY, CDR2 SVGEGT. CDR3 loop: CASRSVVDNQPQHF.

The chain joins TRBV5-1 to TRBJ2-7. In germline, CDR1 is SGHRS, CDR2 YFSETQ. CDR3 length: 15 residues. CDR3 amino acids: CASSLGGGSLTEQYF.

The genes are TRBV12-5 and TRBJ1-6; TCRdb's D call of TRBD1 is untestable without DNA. Germline loops: CDR1 LGHNT, CDR2 FRNRAP. The CDR3 runs 14 residues. CDR3 residues: CASGLWDHNSPLHF. The full variable domain, completed using reference TRBV12-5 and TRBJ1-6, is DARVTQTPRHKVTEMGQEVTMRCQPILGHNTVFWYRQTMMQGLELLAYFRNRAPLDDSGMPKDRFSAEMPDATLATLKIQPSEPRDSAVYFCASGLWDHNSPLHFGNGTRLTVT.

The V call is TRBV3-1, the J call TRBJ1-1. In germline, CDR1 is LGHDT, CDR2 YNNKEL (reference sequence). CDR3 length: 13 residues. CDR3: CASSGTMNTEAFF. Full variable domain (outside the CDR3, taken from reference TRBV3-1 and TRBJ1-1): DTAVSQTPKYLVTQMGNDKSIKCEQNLGHDTMYWYKQDSKKFLKIMFSYNNKELIINETVPNRFSPKSPDKAHLNLHINSLELGDSAVYFCASSGTMNTEAFFGQGTRLTVV.

This CDR3 reads CASSPPGGREPLHF. This chain joins TRBV18 and TRBJ1-6; TCRdb's D call of TRBD1 is untestable without DNA. CDR3 length: 14 amino acids. The germline gives CDR1 KGHSH, CDR2 LQKENI. The full variable domain, its missing parts supplied by reference TRBV18 and TRBJ1-6, is NAGVMQNPRHLVRRRGQEARLRCSPMKGHSHVYWYRQLPEEGLKFMVYLQKENIIDESGMPKERFSAEFPKEGPSILRIQQVVRGDSAAYFCASSPPGGREPLHFGNGTRLTVT.

V and J are TRBV20-1 and TRBJ2-4. CDR3 length equals 15 residues. The germline gives CDR1 DFQATT, CDR2 SNEGSKA (reference sequence). The CDR3 is CSARDLSKSKNIQYF.

V usage is TRBV6-5 and J usage is TRBJ1-2; TCRdb outputs TRBD1, but without DNA this stays unchecked. The CDR3 consists of 16 residues. Germline V gives CDR1 MNHEY, CDR2 SVGAGI. The CDR3: CASSFRTGPANYGYTF.

This chain links TRBV3-1 with TRBJ2-1; TCRdb gives TRBD1 as the D gene, but with no DNA this cannot be confirmed. CDR1 is LGHDT and CDR2 is YNNKEL in the germline V gene (reference sequence). This CDR3 is built from 15 residues. The CDR3 loop reads CASSQGGGTRNEQFF.

This chain uses TRBV28 with TRBJ2-7; TCRdb's D gene call, TRBD1, goes unchecked for lack of DNA. The CDR3 is 14 residues long. In germline, CDR1 is MDHEN, CDR2 SYDVKM. CDR3 protein: CASREAGATYEQYF.

J is TRBJ1-1 and V is TRBV5-1; TCRdb proposes TRBD1, but this gene call is untestable without DNA. This CDR3 spans 15 amino acids. The germline CDR1 and CDR2 sequences are SGHRS and YFSETQ. The CDR3 reads CASSAGGQGGTEAFF.

The chain has TRBV6-4 and TRBJ1-6. CDR1 and CDR2 from the germline V gene are MRHNA and SNTAGT. The CDR3 extends over 13 amino acids. The CDR3 sequence is CASSDPTVSPLHF.

This chain joins TRBV10-3 and TRBJ2-5; TCRdb proposes TRBD2, but this gene call is untestable without DNA. CDR1 is ENHRY, CDR2 SYGVKD, per germline. This CDR3 has 15 amino acids. This CDR3 reads CAISESPGLAETQYF.

The V call is TRBV24-1, the J call TRBJ2-5; checking the TCRdb D call of TRBD1 is not possible without DNA. Germline assignment: CDR1 KGHDR and CDR2 SFDVKD. This CDR3 comprises 14 residues. The CDR3 loop reads CATSDFPGSETQYF.

The gene calls are TRBV5-1 and TRBJ1-1. The CDR3 sequence is 14 residues long. The germline V gene has CDR1 SGHRS and CDR2 YFSETQ. CDR3 in amino acids: CASRRGGEDTEAFF.

The chain carries TRBV28 and TRBJ1-2; TCRdb lists TRBD1, though no DNA is available to test this call. There are 16 residues in the CDR3. Germline values: CDR1 MDHEN, CDR2 SYDVKM. The CDR3 sequence: CASSFPPGGEGVGYTF.